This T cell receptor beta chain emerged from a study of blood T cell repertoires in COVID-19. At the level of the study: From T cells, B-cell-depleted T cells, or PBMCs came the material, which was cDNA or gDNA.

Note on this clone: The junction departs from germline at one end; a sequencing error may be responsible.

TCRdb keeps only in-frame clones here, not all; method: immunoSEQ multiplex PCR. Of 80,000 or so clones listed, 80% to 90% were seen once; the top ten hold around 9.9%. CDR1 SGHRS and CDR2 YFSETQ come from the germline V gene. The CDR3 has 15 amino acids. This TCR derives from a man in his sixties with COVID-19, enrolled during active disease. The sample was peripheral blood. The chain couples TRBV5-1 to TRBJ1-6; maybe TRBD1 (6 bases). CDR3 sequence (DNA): TGCGCCCGCAGCTTGGCCGGGGGGGGCAATTCACCCCTCCACTTT. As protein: CARSLAGGGNSPLHF.